The 18 T cell receptor beta chains below come from one sample, sequenced in a study of blood T cells in healthy people across ages. PCR was performed a second time for about 7 to 11 cycles using a sample-barcoded 5' primer and a J-beta primer mix. MiXCR was run by TCRdb on the 5' RACE reads, yielding one entry per CDR3 protein. Among over a million distinct CDR3 sequences listed, 40% to 50% were seen once. The sequencing sample was made of blood. Receptors originate from a woman in her fifties or sixties in good health.

This chain uses TRBV7-2 with TRBJ2-7, with a possible D match to TRBD2 (5 bases). CDR1 is SGHTA, CDR2 FQGNSA, per germline. The CDR3 totals 15 residues. V lost 2 bases, J lost 7 bases, and 18 bases lay in between. The CDR3, as DNA: TGTGCCAGCAGCTTAACGGGATCTACGTTGGATGAGCAGTACTTC. It encodes CASSLTGSTLDEQYF.

The chain combines TRBV20-1 with TRBJ2-3; the D is unclear. Looked up from germline, CDR1 is DFQATT and CDR2 is SNEGSKA (reference sequence). The CDR3 runs 11 residues. Deletions cut 7 bases from V and 9 bases from J, with 14 bases between. CDR3 sequence reads: CSGGSDGTQYF. As DNA, the CDR3 is TGCAGTGGGGGTTCGGACGGGACGCAGTATTTT.

The chain employs TRBV7-9 and TRBJ2-5; 8 bases are a match to TRBD2. The CDR3 totals 16 residues. Germline V gene data show CDR1 as SEHNR and CDR2 as FQNEAQ (reference sequence). V gave up 5 bases and J gave up 11 bases; unmatched junction bases: 19. Written as DNA, the CDR3 is TGTGCCAGCAGCCATAGCGGGAAGGGGAATAGGAATGAGCAGTACTTC. It translates to CASSHSGKGNRNEQYF.

J is TRBJ2-5 and V is TRBV28; D possibly corresponds to TRBD2 (7 bases). The germline CDR1 and CDR2 sequences are MDHEN and SYDVKM. Trimming shortened V by 3 bases and J by 11 bases, and 19 bases separated the two germline ends. This CDR3 spans 14 amino acids. This chain's CDR3 is CASSFVRGAGEQYF. CDR3 DNA sequence: TGTGCCAGCAGTTTCGTTCGGGGGGCCGGGGAGCAGTACTTC. Full variable domain (missing parts from reference TRBV28 and TRBJ2-5): DVKVTQSSRYLVKRTGEKVFLECVQDMDHENMFWYRQDPGLGLRLIYFSYDVKMKEKGDIPEGYSVSREKKERFSLILESASTNQTSMYLCASSFVRGAGEQYFGPGTRLLVL.

This clonotype was seen only a few times. The chain has TRBV15 and TRBJ2-5, with a possible D match to TRBD1 (5 bases). V lost 3 bases, J lost 13 bases, and 18 bases lay in between. This CDR3 has 13 residues. Germline CDR1 is LNHNV and CDR2 is YYDKDF (reference sequence). The CDR3 is CATSSLTDPRGYF. DNA for the CDR3: TGTGCCACCAGCAGTTTGACAGATCCAAGAGGGTACTTC.

This clonotype has only a few counts. The genes are TRBV7-9 and TRBJ2-1; D is possibly TRBD1 (6 bases). V was pared by 10 bases and J by 8 bases, with 15 bases between. This CDR3 has 12 residues. CDR1 and CDR2 from the germline V gene are SEHNR and FQNEAQ (reference sequence). For the CDR3, the DNA is TGTGCCATCCGATCCAGGGGCTATGAGCAGTTCTTC. This codes for CAIRSRGYEQFF.

CDR3 protein: CASSEWSGPYEQYF. CDR3 bases: TGCGCCAGCAGTGAGTGGTCCGGTCCCTACGAGCAGTACTTC. The gene calls are TRBV10-2 and TRBJ2-7, with D unresolved. The CDR3 length is 14 residues. CDR1 is WSHSY and CDR2 is SAAADI in the germline V gene. Trimming removed 1 base at V and 2 bases at J, with 9 bases between.

The chain links TRBV20-1 to TRBJ2-7; tentative D call: TRBD1 (5 bases). This CDR3 comprises 14 residues. CDR1 DFQATT and CDR2 SNEGSKA come from the germline V gene (reference sequence). With 6 bases removed from V and 0 bases from J, the gap between germline ends came to 15 bases. CDR3 in amino acids: CSANRLTASYEQYF. The CDR3 nucleotides read TGCAGTGCCAACCGACTGACAGCCTCCTACGAGCAGTACTTC.

This clonotype was found a few times. The rearrangement joins TRBV20-1 to TRBJ2-1; TRBD2 matches 10 bases. This CDR3 is 16 amino acids long. Trimming at V came to 5 bases and at J to 4 bases, leaving 11 bases not matched to a gene. Germline CDR1 DFQATT, CDR2 SNEGSKA (reference sequence). CDR3 sequence: CSAESGLAVLYNEQFF. The CDR3 region has the DNA TGCAGTGCTGAATCAGGACTAGCGGTTCTATACAATGAGCAGTTCTTC.

The chain is built from TRBV29-1 and TRBJ1-1; D is possibly TRBD1 (5 bases). V lost 6 bases, J lost 6 bases, and 11 bases lay in between. Germline CDR1 is SQVTM and CDR2 is ANQGSEA. The CDR3 totals 11 residues. The DNA of the CDR3 is TGCAGCGTAGGGGTGAGTGCTGAAGCTTTCTTT. Its translation is CSVGVSAEAFF.

Remarks on this clonotype: This clone may be a read error of a much larger clone one base away. V and J are TRBV3-1 and TRBJ2-7; D ambiguous. The CDR3 contains 15 residues. CDR1 is LGHDT, CDR2 YNNKEL, per germline (reference sequence). The V end lost 4 bases, the J end lost 3 bases, and 16 bases lay between the germline ends. The CDR3 spells CASSRDPHIDYEQYF. The CDR3 DNA sequence: TGTGCCAGCAGCCGAGATCCGCACATAGACTACGAGCAGTACTTC.

The rearrangement links TRBV15 to TRBJ2-7; weak D call: TRBD1 (6 bases). Germline V gene lookup returns CDR1 LNHNV and CDR2 YYDKDF (reference sequence). The CDR3 runs 18 residues. Trimming took off 0 bases at V and 3 bases at J, with 21 bases between the two ends. CDR3 DNA sequence: TGTGCCACCAGCAGAGATAGGAGGACAGTCAAGGGAGACTACGAGCAGTACTTC. Protein product: CATSRDRRTVKGDYEQYF.

The J gene is TRBJ1-4, the V gene TRBV28; unclear D gene. V was pared by 2 bases and J by 8 bases, with 12 bases between. CDR1 and CDR2 (germline): MDHEN, SYDVKM. The CDR3 sequence is 14 residues long. The CDR3 DNA reads TGTGCCAGCAGTTTAGGTCAGATCAGAGAAAAACTGTTTTTT. Its translation is CASSLGQIREKLFF.

This clonotype was recorded a few times. The genes are TRBV5-1 and TRBJ1-4; 8 bases fit TRBD1. From germline, CDR1 is SGHRS and CDR2 YFSETQ. The CDR3 has 15 residues. The ends lost 1 base at V and 8 bases at J; junction bases unmatched: 7. The CDR3 DNA follows: TGCGCCAGCAGCTTGTACCAGGGGGCAGGGGAAAAACTGTTTTTT. As protein: CASSLYQGAGEKLFF.

The chain uses TRBV24-1 and TRBJ2-3, with 10 nucleotides matching TRBD1. V lost 2 bases and J lost 7; bases outside the gene matches: 8. Germline CDR1 and CDR2: KGHDR and SFDVKD. The length of the CDR3 is 16 residues. The CDR3 coding sequence is TGTGCCACCAGTGATTCCGGGACAGGGGATTCAAATACGCAGTATTTT. Its protein product is CATSDSGTGDSNTQYF.

This clonotype was seen more than once but under ten times. This chain joins TRBV28 and TRBJ2-3; 7 positions agree with TRBD2. There are 15 residues in the CDR3. Germline CDR1 reads MDHEN; CDR2 reads SYDVKM. Unmatched junction bases numbered 13, after V lost 6 bases and J lost 7 bases. The CDR3 DNA reads as TGTGCCAGCAGCCCCCAAGGCGGGGGAAGGAATACGCAGTATTTT. It encodes CASSPQGGGRNTQYF.

The rearrangement uses TRBV6-1 and TRBJ2-7; 8 bases match TRBD1. The germline CDR1 and CDR2 sequences are MNHNS and SASEGT. This CDR3 is built from 15 residues. The V gene end was trimmed by 9 bases and the J gene end by 4 bases; junction bases not matched to a gene: 14. CDR3 amino acids: CASTTPETGEYEQYF. The CDR3 DNA is TGTGCCAGTACCACTCCCGAGACAGGGGAGTACGAGCAGTACTTC.

The rearrangement uses TRBV6-1 and TRBJ2-5; no firm D call. The CDR3 runs 13 residues. Germline V gives CDR1 MNHNS, CDR2 SASEGT. The V gene lost 10 bases and the J gene lost 4 bases, with 16 bases spanning the gap. CDR3 nucleotide sequence: TGTGCCATCTCCCCCGGCTCTTCAGAGACCCAGTACTTC. Its translation is CAISPGSSETQYF.